The 11 T cell receptor beta chains given below trace back to one sample, sequenced in a study of blood T cell repertoires in COVID-19. Sequencing was performed with immunoSEQ multiplex PCR; in TCRdb, only in-frame clones are kept and a portion is missing. Among under 200,000 clones listed, around 74% were seen once. Sample: peripheral blood. The origin of the receptors is a woman aged 80 or older with acute or convalescent COVID-19.

This chain connects TRBV11-2 to TRBJ1-2; no clear D. The V gene lost 5 bases and the J gene lost 5 bases, with 15 bases spanning the gap. Germline V gene data show CDR1 as SGHAT and CDR2 as FQNNGV. This CDR3 has 14 amino acids. CDR3 protein: CASSHPSTGYGYTF. For the CDR3, the DNA is TGTGCCAGCAGCCACCCCTCAACGGGGTATGGCTACACCTTC.

This chain joins TRBV2 and TRBJ2-7, with TRBD1 matching over 8 bases. The V gene's germline CDR1 is SNHLY and CDR2 FYNNEI. J lost 7 bases, V lost 4 bases, and 9 bases had no gene match. This CDR3 has 14 residues. In nucleotides, the CDR3 is TGTGCCAGCAGTGCGGACAGGGCTGTCTTTGAGCAGTACTTC. Translation gives CASSADRAVFEQYF.

This clone has a handful of counts. The chain recombines TRBV5-5 with TRBJ1-5; TRBD1 matches 7 bases. J lost 5 bases, V lost 1 base, and 3 bases had no gene match. The germline CDR1 and CDR2 sequences are SGHKS and YYEKEE (reference sequence). This CDR3 is 14 amino acids long. CDR3 in DNA: TGTGCCAGCAGCTTGAGGCAGGGGGATCAGCCCCAGCATTTT. Amino acids: CASSLRQGDQPQHF.

The sample holds many counts of this clone. This chain links TRBV3-1 (or the pseudogene TRBV3-2) with TRBJ1-1; no clear D gene. CDR1 and CDR2 (germline): LGHDT, YNNKEL (reference sequence). The CDR3 length is 13 residues. The V gene lost 5 bases and the J gene lost 6 bases, with 13 bases spanning the gap. The CDR3 sequence: CASSIRREAEAFF. CDR3 nucleotides: TGTGCCAGCAGCATACGGCGGGAAGCTGAAGCTTTCTTT.

This rearrangement joins TRBV4-2 to TRBJ2-1, with 9 nucleotides matching TRBD1. The CDR3 has 16 residues. The J segment lost 7 bases and the V segment lost 1 base, leaving 8 bases of the junction unmatched. From germline, CDR1 is LGHNA and CDR2 YNFKEQ. DNA of the CDR3: TGTGCCAGCAGCCAAGGTCCGGGACAGGGACTTAATGAGCAGTTCTTC. It codes for CASSQGPGQGLNEQFF.

With regard to this clone: This sample includes further DNA sequences coding for the same CDR3. The chain carries TRBV19 and TRBJ1-1; D not certain. Germline CDR1 reads LNHDA; CDR2 reads SQIVND (reference sequence). V lost 3 bases and J 2 bases, leaving 13 bases between the germline ends. This CDR3 is 15 amino acids long. CDR3 region: CASSIRGRGNTEAFF. Here the CDR3 DNA reads TGTGCCAGTAGTATCCGCGGACGGGGAAACACTGAAGCTTTCTTT.

The CDR3 loop reads CASSPTGGRGETQYF. As DNA, the CDR3 is TGTGCCAGCAGTCCAACGGGGGGGCGCGGAGAGACCCAGTACTTC. The rearrangement uses TRBV9 and TRBJ2-5, with 8 bases that match TRBD2. Germline loops: CDR1 SGDLS, CDR2 YYNGEE. The J segment lost 4 bases and the V segment lost 5 bases, leaving 10 bases of the junction unmatched. The CDR3 loop spans 15 amino acids. Full variable domain (outside the CDR3, taken from reference TRBV9 and TRBJ2-5): DSGVTQTPKHLITATGQRVTLRCSPRSGDLSVYWYQQSLDQGLQFLIQYYNGEERAKGNILERFSAQQFPDLHSELNLSSLELGDSALYFCASSPTGGRGETQYFGPGTRLLVL.

This chain connects TRBV3-1 (or the pseudogene TRBV3-2) to TRBJ2-1, with TRBD2 identical over 9 bases. The CDR3 consists of 17 residues. Germline values: CDR1 LGHDT, CDR2 YNNKEL (reference sequence). V lost 1 base, J lost 6 bases, and 10 bases stayed unmatched. CDR3 loop: CASSQVTGREGSNEQFF. The CDR3 bases are TGTGCCAGCAGCCAAGTCACGGGGCGGGAGGGAAGCAATGAGCAGTTCTTC.

The V and J genes are TRBV7-9 and TRBJ1-1, with TRBD1 identical over 9 bases. Per the germline V gene, CDR1 is SEHNR and CDR2 is FQNEAQ (reference sequence). This CDR3 has 15 residues. Trimming removed 5 bases from V and 8 bases from J; junction bases left unmatched: 12. The CDR3 bases are TGTGCCAGCAGCCAGCGACAGGGGGGTTATCAGGAAGCTTTCTTT. Translating gives CASSQRQGGYQEAFF.

The chain links TRBV12-3 or TRBV12-4 to TRBJ1-2, with D possibly matching TRBD1 (6 bases). Trimming removed 8 bases from V and 2 bases from J, with 9 bases in between. This CDR3 region has 12 residues. For the CDR3, the DNA is TGTGCCAGCGGACAGTACAACTATGGCTACACCTTC. It codes for CASGQYNYGYTF.

J is TRBJ2-4 and V is TRBV9; 11 bases match TRBD2. Germline-derived CDR1 and CDR2 are SGDLS and YYNGEE. CDR3 length equals 16 residues. After removal of 0 bases from V and 6 bases from J, the junction contained 5 bases not matched to a gene. The CDR3 region is CASSVVASGGPNIQYF. CDR3 nucleotide sequence: TGTGCCAGCAGCGTAGTGGCTAGCGGGGGGCCAAACATTCAGTACTTC.